This T cell receptor beta chain derives from a study of blood T cell repertoires in COVID-19. Across the study: Sites across the United States, Italy and Spain contributed samples from acute and convalescent COVID-19. PBMCs, B-cell-depleted T cells, or T cells provided the cDNA or gDNA that made up the material.

Authors' data handling: Cell counts per sample came from amplifying reference gene primers. Clones were sequenced by immunoSEQ multiplex PCR, and TCRdb holds only the in-frame ones, with some missing. That table gives V, J and clone size, and the DNA gave D and trimming. The sample carries around 67,000 clones, around 88% recorded once. CDR3 size: 17 residues. Sequences were obtained from peripheral blood. The receptor was derived from a woman at least 80 years old with active or convalescent COVID-19. The chain recombines TRBV21-1 with TRBJ1-1; the DNA was not used to check the table's D call, TRBD1. TRBV21-1 is classified as a pseudogene. CDR3 sequence reads: CASSSTGRQGGNTEAFF. The DNA for the CDR3 is TGTGCCAGCAGCTCCACAGGGCGACAGGGGGGAAACACTGAAGCTTTCTTT.